A selection of T cell receptor beta chains follows, all from one sample in a study of blood T cell repertoires in COVID-19. Sequencing used immunoSEQ multiplex PCR; TCRdb keeps in-frame clones, though not all of them. This table has over 200,000 clones, 88% appearing once. The specimen was peripheral blood. The origin of the receptors is a woman aged 55-69 years with acute or convalescent COVID-19. Each CDR3 is given with its conserved first and last residue. D genes are given only for firm matches. Clone sizes are given selectively: once, few, many, or a class where the clone is expanded.

-	TRBV19	-	18	TRBJ2-6	CASSIKEGAHSGANVLTF	TGTGCCAGTAGTATTAAGGAGGGGGCCCACTCTGGGGCCAACGTCCTGACTTTC
-	TRBV6-5	-	14	TRBJ1-5	CASMRDTVSGPQHF	TGTGCCAGCATGAGGGACACTGTATCGGGGCCCCAGCATTTT
few	TRBV11-2	TRBD1	15	TRBJ1-5	CASSLYRGSNQPQHF	TGTGCCAGCAGCTTATACAGGGGCAGCAATCAGCCCCAGCATTTT
-	TRBV6-2/TRBV6-3	TRBD2	20	TRBJ2-7	CASSWLAGGGPPSPPGEQYF	TGTGCCAGCAGTTGGCTGGCGGGCGGGGGGCCCCCCAGCCCCCCTGGCGAGCAGTACTTC
-	TRBV18	-	14	TRBJ2-7	CASFSPTVDYEQYF	TGTGCCAGCTTCTCCCCGACAGTCGACTACGAGCAGTACTTC
-	TRBV12-3/TRBV12-4	-	13	TRBJ1-2	CASSWAGAVGYTF	TGTGCCAGCAGTTGGGCGGGGGCTGTGGGCTACACCTTC
-	TRBV29-1	TRBD2	13	TRBJ2-5	CTGATGGPETQYF	TGCACCGGGGCAACGGGAGGGCCGGAGACCCAGTACTTC
once	TRBV10-1	TRBD2	15	TRBJ2-1	CASSGMGLPDNEQFF	TGCGCCAGCAGTGGGATGGGACTACCCGACAATGAGCAGTTCTTC
-	TRBV6-1	-	15	TRBJ1-6	CASSELASYNSPLHF	TGTGCCAGCAGTGAGCTGGCCAGTTATAATTCACCCCTCCACTTT
-	TRBV10-3	TRBD2	14	TRBJ2-2	CATMGLTNTGELFF	TGTGCCACAATGGGACTAACGAACACCGGGGAGCTGTTTTTT
-	TRBV14	-	14	TRBJ1-1	CASSRRGVPTEAFF	TGTGCCAGCAGCCGCCGGGGGGTTCCCACTGAAGCTTTCTTT
once	TRBV7-9	TRBD1	17	TRBJ1-1	CASSKIMRQGRGNEAFF	TGTGCCAGCAGCAAGATAATGAGACAGGGGAGGGGGAATGAAGCTTTCTTT
few	TRBV19	TRBD1	19	TRBJ1-3	CATRGTGREWPYSGNTIYF	TGTGCCACCAGAGGGACAGGACGCGAGTGGCCTTACTCTGGAAACACCATATATTTT
-	TRBV10-1	TRBD2	11	TRBJ2-7	CASSAAGVQYF	TGCGCCAGCAGTGCCGCGGGAGTGCAGTACTTC
-	TRBV5-1	TRBD2	21	TRBJ2-1	CASSLRGGLAGGVGSYNEQFF	TGCGCCAGCAGCTTGAGAGGGGGACTAGCGGGAGGTGTCGGGTCCTACAATGAGCAGTTCTTC
-	TRBV19	-	16	TRBJ2-6	CASSSGRPSGANVLTF	TGTGCCAGTAGTTCTGGGAGGCCGTCTGGGGCCAACGTCCTGACTTTC
once	TRBV2	-	12	TRBJ2-1	CASTWDLSEQFF	TGTGCCAGCACCTGGGACTTAAGTGAGCAGTTCTTC
-	TRBV4-1	TRBD1	16	TRBJ2-7	CASSRTAGTGTYEQYF	TGCGCCAGCAGCCGCACTGCCGGGACAGGGACCTACGAGCAGTACTTC
-	TRBV7-6	TRBD2	17	TRBJ2-1	CASSSGGSSGAIYEQFF	TGTGCCAGCAGCTCGGGAGGGTCTAGCGGGGCGATCTATGAGCAGTTCTTC
-	TRBV6-1	-	14	TRBJ1-2	CASSLNGANYGYTF	TGTGCCAGCAGCCTCAACGGAGCTAACTATGGCTACACCTTC
-	TRBV3-1/TRBV3-2	-	11	TRBJ1-1	CASGGATEAFF	TGTGCCAGCGGAGGGGCCACTGAAGCTTTCTTT
-	TRBV28	TRBD1	12	TRBJ2-7	CASTTGVYEQYF	TGTGCCAGCACGACAGGGGTTTACGAGCAGTACTTC
-	TRBV3-1/TRBV3-2	TRBD1	16	TRBJ2-5	CASSLRDRGYQETQYF	TGTGCCAGCAGCTTGCGGGACAGGGGTTACCAAGAGACCCAGTACTTC
-	TRBV4-1	-	16	TRBJ2-3	CASSQDHSDSTDTQYF	TGCGCCAGCAGCCAAGATCATAGCGATAGCACAGATACGCAGTATTTT
-	TRBV6-5	-	14	TRBJ2-7	CASSYSISSYEQYF	TGTGCCAGCAGTTACTCGATTAGCTCCTACGAGCAGTACTTC
-	TRBV4-2	-	14	TRBJ1-2	CASSQDLQGSGYTF	TGTGCCAGCAGCCAAGATTTACAGGGCTCTGGCTACACCTTC
-	TRBV7-2	-	17	TRBJ2-2	CASTLRVQGKKDGELFF	TGTGCCAGCACCCTCCGGGTTCAGGGAAAGAAAGACGGGGAGCTGTTTTTT
-	TRBV6-4	TRBD1	16	TRBJ2-1	CASSDSGTGGSTEQFF	TGTGCCAGCAGTGACTCGGGGACAGGGGGTTCGACTGAGCAGTTCTTC
-	TRBV25-1	-	15	TRBJ1-1	CASSELVGGHTEAFF	TGTGCCAGCAGTGAATTGGTAGGGGGTCACACTGAAGCTTTCTTT
once	TRBV7-2	TRBD1	15	TRBJ1-6	CASSRVTGGNSPLHF	TGTGCCAGCAGCCGGGTCACAGGGGGCAATTCACCCCTCCACTTT
-	TRBV19	TRBD1	16	TRBJ2-1	CASSMTGGLAYNEQFF	TGTGCCAGTAGTATGACAGGGGGCCTGGCCTACAATGAGCAGTTCTTC
-	TRBV24-1	TRBD1	16	TRBJ2-7	CATSDSSGTGLREQYF	TGTGCCACCAGTGATTCCTCGGGGACAGGCCTGAGGGAGCAGTACTTC
-	TRBV7-3	TRBD2	16	TRBJ2-2	CASSLTAGPNTGELFF	TGTGCCAGCAGCTTAACAGCGGGGCCGAACACCGGGGAGCTGTTTTTT
-	TRBV5-1	-	16	TRBJ1-1	CASSLEPSGMNTEAFF	TGCGCCAGCAGCTTGGAGCCCTCGGGGATGAACACTGAAGCTTTCTTT
-	TRBV5-1	TRBD1	15	TRBJ2-1	CASTPGQGFSNEQFF	TGCGCCAGTACTCCGGGACAGGGTTTCAGCAATGAGCAGTTCTTC
-	TRBV3-1/TRBV3-2	TRBD1	15	TRBJ1-3	CASSLDRVPGNTIYF	TGTGCCAGCAGCCTAGACAGGGTCCCTGGAAACACCATATATTTT